A single sample is the source of the 25 T cell receptor beta chains below, sequenced in a study of OX40 agonist ivuxolimab in advanced cancers. TCRdb's copy holds only in-frame clones and misses some; the assay was immunoSEQ multiplex PCR. The sample yields over 60,000 clones, 84% seen once. The starting material was CD4+ or CD8+ T cells sorted from blood, obtained in a trial of the OX40 agonist ivuxolimab. These receptors all stem from an adult with an advanced solid tumor such as melanoma, head and neck, liver or kidney cancer.

With respect to this clone: The missing conserved phenylalanine or tryptophan at the end of this CDR3 makes a read error likely. The limits of the CDR3 on the DNA are not certain, so only TCRdb's listed CDR3 is given. The rearrangement joins TRBV13 to TRBJ2-7. Germline values: CDR1 PRHDT, CDR2 FYEKMQ (reference sequence). The CDR3 comprises 14 residues, both ends counted. CDR3 amino acids: CASSLKLVGDRVVI.

The chain has TRBV15 and TRBJ1-6; no clear D. Between the trimmed V and J ends, which lost 2 bases and 9 bases, there was a span of 11 bases. Looked up from germline, CDR1 is LNHNV and CDR2 is YYDKDF (reference sequence). The CDR3 runs 14 residues. The CDR3 protein is CATSRIQEGSPLHF. The CDR3 DNA is TGTGCCACCAGCAGAATCCAGGAGGGTTCACCCCTCCACTTT.

The CDR3 coding sequence is TGTGCCAGCAGCTTAGAGGTCCTATCCTACGAGCAGTACTTC. This encodes CASSLEVLSYEQYF. The J gene is TRBJ2-7, the V gene TRBV7-2; no reliable D call. The CDR3 is made up of 14 amino acids. Germline V lookup: CDR1 SGHTA, CDR2 FQGNSA. V shed 1 base and J shed 1 base, with 8 bases lying between them.

V usage is TRBV11-2 and J usage is TRBJ2-2, with a tentative D call TRBD2 (5 bases). This CDR3 is built from 16 residues. Trimming took off 0 bases at V and 5 bases at J, with 13 bases between the two ends. In germline, CDR1 is SGHAT, CDR2 FQNNGV. In DNA form, the CDR3 reads TGTGCCAGCAGCTTAGATGCGAGGGTATTAACCGGGGAGCTGTTTTTT. Its protein product is CASSLDARVLTGELFF.

The chain combines TRBV7-2 with TRBJ2-7; possible D gene TRBD1, 6 bases. Per germline, CDR1 SGHTA and CDR2 FQGNSA. Trimming left V 1 base short and J 6 bases short, with 19 bases between. This CDR3 comprises 16 residues. The CDR3 bases are TGTGCCAGCAGCTTAGGGTGGGGATCAGAGGGGGTCGAGCAGTACTTC. It is translated as CASSLGWGSEGVEQYF.

V and J are TRBV7-6 and TRBJ2-6, with 9 positions matching TRBD1. CDR1 SGHVS and CDR2 FNYEAQ come from the germline V gene. CDR3 size: 17 residues. Unmatched junction bases numbered 5, after V lost 5 bases and J lost 0 bases. CDR3 protein: CASSRTGAGSGANVLTF. For the CDR3, the DNA is TGTGCCAGCAGCAGGACAGGGGCTGGCTCTGGGGCCAACGTCCTGACTTTC.

The chain couples TRBV5-5 to TRBJ2-1; 7 positions match TRBD1. V lost 5 bases to trimming and J lost 7 bases; unmatched junction nucleotides: 9. This CDR3 comprises 14 residues. CDR1 SGHKS and CDR2 YYEKEE come from the germline V gene (reference sequence). The CDR3, as DNA: TGTGCCAGCAGTTCGACAGGGCTGAAGAATGAGCAGTTCTTC. Protein product: CASSSTGLKNEQFF.

The chain couples TRBV30 to TRBJ1-2; D is unclear. V was shortened by 5 bases and J by 3 bases, with 16 bases between the two germline ends. The CDR3 spans 14 residues. The V gene's germline CDR1 is GTSNPN and CDR2 SVGIG (reference sequence). CDR3 coding DNA: TGTGCCTGGCTGGGCGTTGGCATCTACTATGGCTACACCTTC. This codes for CAWLGVGIYYGYTF.

This clone was observed a handful of times. The V call is TRBV2, the J call TRBJ2-1; tentatively, D is TRBD1 (6 bases). This CDR3 is built from 10 residues. Germline V gene data show CDR1 as SNHLY and CDR2 as FYNNEI. Trimming took 4 bases from V and 14 from J, leaving 9 bases between them. The CDR3 DNA reads TGTGCCAGCAGTGGGGCAGGGGAGTTCTTC. It is translated as CASSGAGEFF.

The chain links TRBV11-2 to TRBJ1-4, with 8 bases matching TRBD1. This CDR3 has 15 residues. V shed 2 bases and J 8 bases; nucleotides not matched to a gene: 7. The germline V gene has CDR1 SGHAT and CDR2 FQNNGV. This CDR3 reads CASSLSGRGREKLFF. CDR3 nucleotides: TGTGCCAGCAGCTTATCCGGCAGGGGGCGGGAAAAACTGTTTTTT.

This clone was counted between two and nine times. This rearrangement joins TRBV14 to TRBJ1-5; D is undetermined. The germline V and J ends were trimmed by 3 bases and 4 bases, with 7 bases remaining between them. Germline loops: CDR1 SGHDN, CDR2 FVKESK. The CDR3 runs 13 residues. CDR3 nucleotide sequence: TGTGCCAGCAGCCAGAGCTCAAATCAGCCCCAGCATTTT. Translated, it gives CASSQSSNQPQHF.

The chain employs TRBV9 and TRBJ1-1; maybe TRBD1 (5 bases). This CDR3 contains 15 residues. V was shortened by 0 bases and J by 1 base, with 10 bases between the two germline ends. CDR1 SGDLS and CDR2 YYNGEE come from the germline V gene. CDR3 sequence reads: CASSVDPGTNTEAFF. CDR3 DNA sequence: TGTGCCAGCAGCGTAGATCCAGGGACGAACACTGAAGCTTTCTTT.

This chain uses TRBV5-4 with TRBJ2-1, with D maybe TRBD1 (5 bases). Trimming took 3 bases from V and 7 from J, leaving 8 bases between them. The germline V gene has CDR1 SGHNT and CDR2 YYREEE (reference sequence). This CDR3 is built from 12 residues. The CDR3 here is CASSWGPNEQFF. In DNA, the CDR3 is TGTGCCAGCAGCTGGGGCCCGAATGAGCAGTTCTTC.

This clone was counted a single time. The J gene is TRBJ2-7, the V gene TRBV29-1; no clear D gene. The germline gives CDR1 SQVTM, CDR2 ANQGSEA. The CDR3 loop spans 13 amino acids. V lost 7 bases and J 0 bases, leaving 13 bases between the germline ends. The CDR3 spells CSATVKSSYEQYF. CDR3 coding DNA: TGCAGCGCGACTGTAAAAAGCTCCTACGAGCAGTACTTC.

This clone was counted a single time. The chain recombines TRBV5-1 with TRBJ2-7, with D perhaps TRBD1 (5 bases). Trimming took 0 bases from V and 3 from J, leaving 16 bases between them. The germline CDR1 and CDR2 sequences are SGHRS and YFSETQ. The CDR3 length is 16 residues. The CDR3 spells CASSLVSGTGLYEQYF. DNA of the CDR3: TGCGCCAGCAGCTTGGTATCCGGCACAGGTCTCTACGAGCAGTACTTC.

The chain couples TRBV2 to TRBJ1-1, with D unclear. V was cut by 8 bases and J by 11 bases, with 21 bases left in between. Germline assignment: CDR1 SNHLY and CDR2 FYNNEI. This CDR3 is built from 13 residues. The CDR3 region is CASVLGVLSGAFF. The CDR3 DNA is TGTGCCAGCGTCCTTGGGGTATTAAGCGGGGCTTTCTTT.

The chain couples TRBV7-2 to TRBJ1-2; D unclear. Germline V gives CDR1 SGHTA, CDR2 FQGNSA. The germline V and J ends were trimmed by 5 bases and 6 bases, with 19 bases remaining between them. CDR3 length equals 15 residues. The CDR3 here is CASSLEGSMGHGYTF. For the CDR3, the DNA is TGTGCCAGCAGCCTGGAAGGGAGTATGGGTCATGGCTACACCTTC.

The genes are TRBV7-8 and TRBJ1-3, with D perhaps matching TRBD1 (5 bases). V was trimmed by 1 base and J by 2 bases, leaving 9 bases between them. The CDR3 spans 15 residues. From germline, CDR1 is SGHVS and CDR2 FQNEAQ. CDR3 protein: CASSLGGGTGNTIYF. The DNA for the CDR3 is TGTGCCAGCAGCTTAGGGGGGGGAACTGGAAACACCATATATTTT.

The chain joins TRBV7-2 to TRBJ2-7; D gene uncertain. The germline V gene encodes CDR1 SGHTA and CDR2 FQGNSA. Between the trimmed V and J ends, which lost 3 bases and 2 bases, there was a span of 14 bases. The CDR3 spans 15 residues. CDR3: CASSLGLASAYEQYF. DNA for the CDR3: TGTGCCAGCAGCTTGGGTTTGGCATCCGCCTACGAGCAGTACTTC.

V and J are TRBV5-1 and TRBJ2-5; 10 nucleotides agree with TRBD1. The germline V gene encodes CDR1 SGHRS and CDR2 YFSETQ. The CDR3 is 18 amino acids. V was clipped by 1 base and J by 6 bases; unmatched bases: 15. CDR3 sequence: CASSLRPPGQGREQTQYF. The DNA for the CDR3 is TGCGCCAGCAGCTTGAGGCCTCCGGGACAGGGGCGAGAGCAGACCCAGTACTTC.

V usage is TRBV2 and J usage is TRBJ2-1, with 8 bases aligning to TRBD1. V dropped 5 bases and J dropped 4; count of bases not matched to a gene: 7. The CDR3 is 15 residues long. CDR1 and CDR2 from the germline V gene are SNHLY and FYNNEI. CDR3 in amino acids: CASSQTGVLYNEQFF. In nucleotides, the CDR3 is TGTGCCAGCAGTCAGACAGGGGTTCTATACAATGAGCAGTTCTTC.

This clone appeared once. The chain employs TRBV15 and TRBJ2-7, with no clear D. The CDR3 is 12 amino acids. The V and J ends lost 0 bases and 1 base respectively, with 1 base between them. Germline lookup yields CDR1 LNHNV and CDR2 YYDKDF (reference sequence). The CDR3 nucleotides are TGTGCCACCAGCAGAGATTCCTACGAGCAGTACTTC. Translating gives CATSRDSYEQYF.

V usage is TRBV20-1 and J usage is TRBJ2-4; TRBD2 might be the D (6 bases). The ends were cut back, 3 bases at V and 15 bases at J, with 15 bases in the middle. Germline V CDR1 and CDR2: DFQATT, SNEGSKA (reference sequence). The CDR3 runs to 11 residues. CDR3 residues: CSASYGSARYF. The CDR3 bases are TGCAGTGCTAGTTACGGGAGTGCCCGGTACTTC.

This clone has just one count. V gene TRBV5-1 combines with J gene TRBJ2-2, with D unresolved. The CDR3 loop spans 15 amino acids. The V gene's germline CDR1 is SGHRS and CDR2 YFSETQ. V was trimmed by 6 bases and J by 1 base, leaving 13 bases between them. The CDR3 sequence is CASTLRLQNTGELFF. The CDR3 nucleotides read TGCGCCAGCACCCTTAGACTCCAGAACACCGGGGAGCTGTTTTTT.

J is TRBJ1-2 and V is TRBV19; 8 nucleotides line up with TRBD1. Germline V gives CDR1 LNHDA, CDR2 SQIVND (reference sequence). CDR3 size: 15 residues. The V gene end was trimmed by 5 bases and the J gene end by 1 base; junction bases not matched to a gene: 6. CDR3 sequence reads: CASSPRTGGNYGYTF. DNA of the CDR3: TGTGCCAGTAGTCCGCGCACAGGGGGTAACTATGGCTACACCTTC.